Given below is one TCR beta chain in context. Its antigen is unknown. The record originates from a study of T-cell memory formation after mild COVID-19. Study at large: Largely, the TCR clusters proved donor specific.

Study results and caveats: Some responding clones appeared in pre-infection memory, suggesting cross-reactive memory joined. The CD4+ clones that contracted clustered mainly within CM and EM, and the CD8+ clones concentrated in EMRA.

TCR alpha and TCR beta cDNA libraries carrying sample barcodes and UMIs came from 5'RACE with constant-segment primers. Using its own MiXCR run on the 5' RACE reads, TCRdb lists one record per CDR3 protein. There are about 560,000 distinct CDR3 sequences in the sample; less than 25% occur only once, and 8.4% lies in the top ten. The source material was PBMCs or a T cell subset sorted from them (not recorded which). This TCR came from an adult woman who had mild COVID-19 (a few samples of this study predate the infection). Cell type and time point are not known.

CDR3 protein: CAGGQGFLSGELFF. CDR3 sequence (DNA): TGTGCCGGGGGACAGGGGTTCCTGTCCGGGGAGCTGTTTTTT. The chain has TRBV12-3 or TRBV12-4 and TRBJ2-2; 10 nucleotides line up with TRBD1. Germline trimming cut 11 bases from V and 6 bases from J; bases unmatched to any gene: 9. This CDR3 is built from 14 residues.